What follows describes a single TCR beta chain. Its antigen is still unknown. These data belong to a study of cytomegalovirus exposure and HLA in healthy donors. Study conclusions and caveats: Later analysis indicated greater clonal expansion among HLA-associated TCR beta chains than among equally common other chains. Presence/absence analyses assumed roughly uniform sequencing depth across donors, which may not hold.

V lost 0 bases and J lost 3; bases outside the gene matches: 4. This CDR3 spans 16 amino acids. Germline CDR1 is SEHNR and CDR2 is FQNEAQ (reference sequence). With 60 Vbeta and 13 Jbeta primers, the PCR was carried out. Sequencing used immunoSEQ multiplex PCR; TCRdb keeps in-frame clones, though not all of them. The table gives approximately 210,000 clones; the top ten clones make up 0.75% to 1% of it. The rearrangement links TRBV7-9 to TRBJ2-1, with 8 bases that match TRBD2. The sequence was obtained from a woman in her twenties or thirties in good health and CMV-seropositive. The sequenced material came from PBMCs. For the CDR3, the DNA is TGTGCCAGCAGCTTAGCAGCGGGAGCTAACTACAATGAGCAGTTCTTC. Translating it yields CASSLAAGANYNEQFF. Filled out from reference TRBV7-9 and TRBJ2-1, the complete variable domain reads DTGVSQNPRHKITKRGQNVTFRCDPISEHNRLYWYRQTLGQGPEFLTYFQNEAQLEKSRLLSDRFSAERPKGSFSTLEIQRTEQGDSAMYLCASSLAAGANYNEQFFGPGTRLTVL.